The clone carrying this T cell receptor (beta chain) was picked up a small number of times. Antigen: not known. The sample comes from a study of T cells after yellow fever vaccination. Study-level findings and limits: Booster samples showed a return of most primary-vaccination clones (under 98% CD4, over 70% CD8).

The CDR3 consists of 16 residues. Germline V gives CDR1 LNHNV, CDR2 YYDKDF (reference sequence). With 4 bases removed from V and 3 bases from J, the gap between germline ends came to 18 bases. TCRdb re-called the 5' RACE reads through MiXCR, storing one row per CDR3 protein. Here the sample spans about 170,000 distinct CDR3 sequences, 9.5% to 12% being singletons. The sample was CD8+ T cells sorted from PBMCs, taken 15 days after the yellow fever booster vaccination. The V call is TRBV15, the J call TRBJ1-1; tentative D call: TRBD1 (5 bases). This TCR was sampled from a man aged 18 to 35 who received the YFV17D yellow fever vaccine. CDR3 region: CATSTSGGGWDTEAFF. CDR3 bases: TGTGCCACCAGCACCTCCGGGGGGGGTTGGGACACTGAAGCTTTCTTT.